This TCR beta chain came from a study of T-cell memory formation after mild COVID-19 (dated by TCRdb to about 2021). The study in broad terms: Most TCR sequence clusters were specific to one of the two donors. T-cell clones expanding and contracting after mild COVID-19 in a couple of donors were tracked by longitudinal TCRalpha and TCRbeta repertoire sequencing. Two young, previously healthy adult volunteers made up the cohort, one male and one female.

The listed sequencing device is Illumina NovaSeq 6000. TCRalpha and TCRbeta cDNA libraries were built by 5'RACE with constant-segment primers, adding sample barcodes and unique molecular identifiers. Trizol reagent was used to extract RNA from every sample. The libraries were amplified in two PCR steps, and the second step added a second sample barcode and Illumina TruSeq adapters. Sequencing of libraries was performed on an Illumina NovaSeq with 2 x 150 bp paired-end reads. The authors' analysis ran thus. With migec v1.2.7, reads were demultiplexed and then collapsed into UMI-guided consensus sequences. With mixcr v2.1.11, UMI consensuses were aligned to TRA and TRB V and J templates and assembled into clonotypes. A clonotype was counted as expanded or contracted only when both edgeR and NoisET called the clonotype significant, with the noise models trained on biological replicates. For edgeR calls, the thresholds were a false discovery rate-adjusted p below 0.01 and a log2 fold-change of 1. PCA with hierarchical clustering of max-normalized trajectories of the 1000 most abundant clonotypes was used as exploratory dynamics analysis. Separately sequenced CD4+ and CD8+ repertoires were used to assign the CD4 or CD8 phenotype of responding clones. The public reads were reanalyzed by TCRdb: fastp trimming at Q25, MiXCR alignment, in-frame beta chains only. Under each unique CDR3 protein, matching rows form one entry showing the most common genes and DNA. The V and J calls follow TCRdb's processing rather than the paper's. This sample holds over 450,000 distinct CDR3 sequences; about a fifth were observed only once. The ten largest clones take up under 15% of the sample.

Results and caveats for the whole study, not just this receptor: Only a couple of mild cases were covered by the study, and larger cohorts that include severe cases with pre-infection samples were considered necessary. Contracting CD4+ clones were found mainly in CM and EM memory subsets, while CD8+ clones were enriched in EMRA. Some responding clones were found in pre-infection memory, which suggests that pre-existing cross-reactive memory T cells took part in the SARS-CoV-2 response. Clones that contracted from day 15 to 85 showed balanced CD4/CD8 phenotypes, whereas a second wave of clones that expanded from day 15 to 37 leaned towards CD4+. The second-wave clones that peaked on day 37 were not confirmed to be SARS-CoV-2 specific.

The CDR3 has 14 amino acids, counting the end cysteine and phenylalanine. Of all the DNA, just the CDR3 is kept, 42 bases in frame from base 1. V lost 0 bases and J lost 6 bases; the stretch between them is 8 bases long. Based on the germline V gene, the CDR1 and CDR2 sequences are KGHDR and SFDVKD. Comment on this clonotype: There is no known antigen for this receptor. Qualities for individual bases were not recorded, and no much larger clone is one base off.

PBMCs were isolated by Ficoll-Paque density gradient centrifugation. This TCR came from an adult woman who had mild COVID-19 (a few samples of this study predate the infection). The sample titles of this study are shuffled in the database, so cell type and time point are left out; the donor was told from shared clones. The specimen sequenced was PBMCs or a T cell subset sorted from them (not recorded which). The chain is assembled from TRBV24-1 and TRBJ2-1; no D gene is confidently identified. The nucleotides are TGTGCCACCAGTGATTTGCAACAGTCCAATGAGCAGTTCTTC. This gives the protein CATSDLQQSNEQFF.